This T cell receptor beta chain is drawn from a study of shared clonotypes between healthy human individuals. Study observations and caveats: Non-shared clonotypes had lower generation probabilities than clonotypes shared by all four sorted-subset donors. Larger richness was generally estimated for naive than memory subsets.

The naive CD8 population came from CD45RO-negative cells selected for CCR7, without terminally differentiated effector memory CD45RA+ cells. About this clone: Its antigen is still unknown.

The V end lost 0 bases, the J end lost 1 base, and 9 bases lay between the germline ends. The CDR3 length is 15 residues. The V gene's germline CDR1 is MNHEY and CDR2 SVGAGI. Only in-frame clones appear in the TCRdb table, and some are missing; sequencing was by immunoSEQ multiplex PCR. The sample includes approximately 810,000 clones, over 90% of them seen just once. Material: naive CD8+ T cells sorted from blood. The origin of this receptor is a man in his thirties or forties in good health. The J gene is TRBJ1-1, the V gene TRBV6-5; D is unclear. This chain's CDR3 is CASSYSYRGNTEAFF. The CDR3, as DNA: TGTGCCAGCAGTTACTCTTACCGGGGGAACACTGAAGCTTTCTTT.